The 13 T cell receptor beta chains below all came from one sample that was sequenced in a study of blood T cell repertoires in COVID-19. Assay used: immunoSEQ multiplex PCR; TCRdb lists only in-frame clones, some missing. This table has 150,000 to 200,000 clones, around 89% appearing once. The material sequenced was PBMCs or T cells enriched from blood (not recorded which). These receptors were taken from a woman younger than 30 who had recovered from COVID-19.

This clone was observed a handful of times. This chain uses TRBV6-1 with TRBJ1-5; D is undetermined. The CDR3 spans 16 residues. V was clipped by 2 bases and J by 3 bases, with 14 bases between them. The germline CDR1 and CDR2 sequences are MNHNS and SASEGT. The CDR3 DNA follows: TGTGCCAGCAGTGAATGGCCCCCCATGTTCAATCAGCCCCAGCATTTT. It is translated as CASSEWPPMFNQPQHF.

The chain carries TRBV29-1 and TRBJ2-5; TRBD2 aligns across 8 bases. The V segment lost 4 bases and the J segment 0 bases; nucleotides outside the gene matches: 10. Germline V CDR1 and CDR2: SQVTM, ANQGSEA. The CDR3 runs 16 residues. This CDR3 reads CSVAGSAGGNQETQYF. The CDR3 region has the DNA TGCAGCGTTGCGGGGTCGGCGGGGGGAAACCAAGAGACCCAGTACTTC.

This rearrangement joins TRBV4-1 to TRBJ2-5; perhaps TRBD2 as D (5 bases). V lost 0 bases and J 0 bases, leaving 17 bases between the germline ends. The CDR3 runs 18 residues. Germline V gene sequence: CDR1 MGHRA, CDR2 YSYEKL. In nucleotides, the CDR3 is TGCGCCAGCAGCCAAGATAGGTGGGATGGGCGGGACCAAGAGACCCAGTACTTC. Encoded protein: CASSQDRWDGRDQETQYF.

The gene calls are TRBV6-1 and TRBJ1-6, with a possible D match to TRBD1 (6 bases). The CDR3 has 17 amino acids. The V gene's germline CDR1 is MNHNS and CDR2 SASEGT. The V end was cut by 4 bases, the J end by 10 bases, with 23 bases between. CDR3 in DNA: TGTGCCAGCAGTGCGGACTCAGGGGCGCTGTTTGAATCACCCCTCCACTTT. Its protein product is CASSADSGALFESPLHF.

This chain joins TRBV5-4 and TRBJ2-2; D is possibly TRBD1 (5 bases). Germline V gene sequence: CDR1 SGHNT, CDR2 YYREEE (reference sequence). The CDR3 has 16 residues. Between the trimmed V and J ends, which lost 1 base and 4 bases, there was a span of 14 bases. The CDR3 coding sequence is TGTGCCAGCAGCTTGTTAGGGGTCTCGGGCACCGGGGAGCTGTTTTTT. Protein sequence: CASSLLGVSGTGELFF. The variable domain in full, completed from reference TRBV5-4 and TRBJ2-2, reads ETGVTQSPTHLIKTRGQQVTLRCSSQSGHNTVSWYQQALGQGPQFIFQYYREEENGRGNFPPRFSGLQFPNYSSELNVNALELDDSALYLCASSLLGVSGTGELFFGEGSRLTVL.

The chain has TRBV5-1 and TRBJ1-6; 9 nucleotides agree with TRBD1. Germline V lookup: CDR1 SGHRS, CDR2 YFSETQ. The CDR3 sequence is 15 residues long. Trimming at V came to 3 bases and at J to 4 bases, leaving 2 bases not matched to a gene. Written as DNA, the CDR3 is TGCGCCAGCAGCTCCGGACAGGGGTATAATTCACCCCTCCACTTT. It is translated as CASSSGQGYNSPLHF.

The rearrangement joins TRBV18 to TRBJ2-3; 10 bases are a match to TRBD2. Germline CDR1 and CDR2: KGHSH and LQKENI. Trimming took 1 base from V and 2 from J; bases not matched to a gene: 6. This CDR3 comprises 17 residues. The CDR3 spells CASSPLALAGDTDTQYF. CDR3 sequence (DNA): TGTGCCAGCTCACCACTAGCGCTAGCGGGAGACACAGATACGCAGTATTTT.

This clone was recorded once. The rearrangement uses TRBV7-9 and TRBJ2-7; TRBD1 matches 7 bases. The CDR3 runs 13 residues. CDR1 SEHNR and CDR2 FQNEAQ come from the germline V gene (reference sequence). V dropped 5 bases and J dropped 5; count of bases not matched to a gene: 6. Here the CDR3 reads CASSRPGGNEQYF. The CDR3 nucleotides are TGTGCCAGCAGCCGTCCAGGGGGAAACGAGCAGTACTTC.

This chain links TRBV30 with TRBJ2-1, with 8 bases lining up with TRBD2. The germline V gene encodes CDR1 GTSNPN and CDR2 SVGIG (reference sequence). This CDR3 region has 11 residues. V was clipped by 6 bases and J by 8 bases; unmatched bases: 3. In DNA, the CDR3 is TGTGCCTGTCGGCGGGGGGATGAGCAGTTCTTC. Protein product: CACRRGDEQFF. Full variable domain (remainder filled in from reference TRBV30 and TRBJ2-1): SQTIHQWPATLVQPVGSPLSLECTVEGTSNPNLYWYRQAAGRGLQLLFYSVGIGQISSEVPQNLSASRPQDRQFILSSKKLLLSDSGFYLCACRRGDEQFFGPGTRLTVL.

V usage is TRBV6-5 and J usage is TRBJ2-3; possible D gene TRBD2, 5 bases. The CDR3 is 14 residues long. Germline CDR1 MNHEY, CDR2 SVGAGI. The V end lost 2 bases, the J end lost 3 bases, and 9 bases lay between the germline ends. The CDR3 here is CASSYGVATDTQYF. As DNA, the CDR3 is TGTGCCAGCAGTTACGGGGTAGCGACAGATACGCAGTATTTT.

Turning to this clone: This specimen includes other DNA sequences encoding the same CDR3. This rearrangement joins TRBV30 to TRBJ1-1; maybe TRBD1 (6 bases). V lost 0 bases, J lost 1 base, and 6 bases lay in between. Germline CDR1 reads GTSNPN; CDR2 reads SVGIG (reference sequence). CDR3 length: 13 residues. The CDR3 DNA follows: TGTGCCTGGAGTGTGGACAGGAACACTGAAGCTTTCTTT. Translation gives CAWSVDRNTEAFF. The whole variable domain, remainder taken from reference TRBV30 and TRBJ1-1, is SQTIHQWPATLVQPVGSPLSLECTVEGTSNPNLYWYRQAAGRGLQLLFYSVGIGQISSEVPQNLSASRPQDRQFILSSKKLLLSDSGFYLCAWSVDRNTEAFFGQGTRLTVV.

Remarks on this clone: Distinct nucleotide sequences in the sample also encode this CDR3. The V call is TRBV30, the J call TRBJ1-5; 8 nucleotides match TRBD1. The germline gives CDR1 GTSNPN, CDR2 SVGIG (reference sequence). This CDR3 is built from 15 residues. Trimming took 0 bases from V and 3 from J; bases not matched to a gene: 4. The CDR3 DNA reads as TGTGCCTGGAGTGTACGACAGGGGCTCAATCAGCCCCAGCATTTT. Its protein product is CAWSVRQGLNQPQHF.

V is TRBV6-5 and J is TRBJ2-2, with D possibly being TRBD2 (5 bases). CDR3 length: 14 amino acids. CDR1 and CDR2 from the germline V gene are MNHEY and SVGAGI. V was shortened by 7 bases and J by 3 bases, with 12 bases between the two germline ends. CDR3: CASMASRDTGELFF. The CDR3, as DNA: TGTGCCAGCATGGCTAGCCGGGACACCGGGGAGCTGTTTTTT.